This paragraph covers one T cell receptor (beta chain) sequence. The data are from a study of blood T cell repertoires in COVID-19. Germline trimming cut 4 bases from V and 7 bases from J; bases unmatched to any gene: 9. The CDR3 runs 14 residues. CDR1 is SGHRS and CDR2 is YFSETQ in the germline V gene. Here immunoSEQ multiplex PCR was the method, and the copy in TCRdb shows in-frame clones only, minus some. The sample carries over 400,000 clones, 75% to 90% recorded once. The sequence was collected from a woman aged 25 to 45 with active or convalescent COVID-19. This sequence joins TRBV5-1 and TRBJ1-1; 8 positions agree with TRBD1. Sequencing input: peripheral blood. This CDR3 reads CASSNGQGGSEAFF. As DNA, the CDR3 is TGCGCCAGCAGCAACGGACAGGGAGGTAGTGAAGCTTTCTTT.